The T cell receptor (beta chain) described here comes from a study of Ad26.COV2.S vaccination and SARS-CoV-2 variants. General study points: The placebo group had lower spike-specific TCR breadth than the vaccine recipients did.

This CDR3 comprises 16 residues. V was cut by 0 bases and J by 1 base, with 9 bases left in between. Germline assignment: CDR1 LNHDA and CDR2 SQIVND (reference sequence). TCRdb's copy holds only in-frame clones and misses some; the assay was immunoSEQ multiplex PCR. The sample lists about 400,000 clones, approximately 92% occurring once. Specified treatment: around 19 received Ad26.COV2.S at low or high dose, single or two shots; about 5 received placebo; per-sample allocation not given. Material that was analyzed had been drawn on day 63 after the first vaccine or placebo injection. Turning to this clone: As yet, its antigen is unknown.

The gene calls are TRBV19 and TRBJ1-4, with D perhaps TRBD1 (5 bases). This specimen was peripheral blood, taken in a trial of Ad26.COV2.S vaccine versus placebo. The receptor comes from a person aged 18-60 years who received the Ad26.COV2.S COVID-19 vaccine or a placebo. This CDR3 reads CASSIDHQGTNEKLFF. In nucleotides, the CDR3 is TGTGCCAGTAGTATAGATCATCAGGGAACTAATGAAAAACTGTTTTTT.